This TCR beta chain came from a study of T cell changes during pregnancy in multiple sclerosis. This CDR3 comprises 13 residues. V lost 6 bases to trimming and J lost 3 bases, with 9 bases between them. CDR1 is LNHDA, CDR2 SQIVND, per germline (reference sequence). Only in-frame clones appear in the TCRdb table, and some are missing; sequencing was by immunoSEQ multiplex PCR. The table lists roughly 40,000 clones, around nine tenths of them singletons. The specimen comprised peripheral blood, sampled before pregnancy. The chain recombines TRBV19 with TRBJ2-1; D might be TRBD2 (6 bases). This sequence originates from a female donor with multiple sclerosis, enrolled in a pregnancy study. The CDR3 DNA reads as TGTGCCAGTAGCGGAGGGAACTACAATGAGCAGTTCTTC. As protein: CASSGGNYNEQFF.